What follows are 16 T cell receptor beta chains derived from one specimen sequenced in a study of shared clonotypes between healthy human individuals (dated by TCRdb to 2019 to 2021). The library relied on the immunoSEQ multiplex PCR assay. TCRdb took over this immuneACCESS table, retaining in-frame rearrangements with V and J assigned. Such tables are incomplete; in checked studies, under half of the missing clones stem from an unresolved V gene, and the remainder is unexplained. The sample data list about 500,000 clones, and roughly 80% of these were observed just once. Clones ranked in the top ten supply around 12% of the sample. Input material: PBMCs. These receptors all stem from a woman in her thirties or forties in good health. Some clones in this sample may be carry-over from other donors' samples.

About this clone itself: It is likely a read error: a sequence one base away is far more abundant. The J gene is TRBJ2-6, the V gene TRBV7-2; 14 bases fit TRBD2. The J call may be faulty, since TRBJ2-7 better matches the DNA end. CDR3 length: 17 residues. Germline V lookup: CDR1 SGHTA, CDR2 FQGNSA. CDR3 DNA: TGTGCCAGCGGCCTCCGAGCTCGGGGACTAGCGGGAGTAGAGCAGTACTTC. The encoded protein is CASGLRARGLAGVEQYF.

As DNA, the CDR3 is TGTGCCAGCCCAGAGGTACAGGGGCCTGCTTTCTTT. This translates into CASPEVQGPAFF. The chain combines TRBV7-9 with TRBJ1-1, with TRBD1 matching 7 bases. The CDR3 runs to 12 residues. V trimming: 8 bases; J trimming: 11 bases; junction bases outside the gene matches: 11. Germline V lookup: CDR1 SEHNR, CDR2 FQNEAQ (reference sequence).

The chain carries TRBV25-1 and TRBJ2-5; 9 bases align to TRBD2. The CDR3 loop spans 15 amino acids. Germline-derived CDR1 and CDR2 are MGHDK and SYGVNS. V lost 3 bases to trimming and J lost 5 bases; unmatched junction nucleotides: 7. The CDR3 is CASSDSAGGSETQYF. CDR3 nucleotides: TGTGCCAGCAGTGATAGCGCGGGAGGGTCGGAGACCCAGTACTTC.

The J gene is TRBJ2-2, the V gene TRBV5-1; D is possibly TRBD2 (5 bases). The germline V and J ends were trimmed by 1 base and 5 bases, with 15 bases remaining between them. The CDR3 has 16 amino acids. Germline loops: CDR1 SGHRS, CDR2 YFSETQ. Here the CDR3 DNA reads TGCGCCAGCAGCTTGAGAGATTCTCCGGGGACCGGGGAGCTGTTTTTT. It yields the protein CASSLRDSPGTGELFF.

The chain has TRBV7-9 and TRBJ1-2, with a possible D match to TRBD1 (5 bases). V was pared by 0 bases and J by 11 bases, with 25 bases between. CDR1 and CDR2 (germline): SEHNR, FQNEAQ (reference sequence). The length of the CDR3 is 17 residues. For the CDR3, the DNA is TGTGCCAGCAGCTTAGCCCGTACAGAATTCGGGACGGCAGGGTACACCTTC. It is translated as CASSLARTEFGTAGYTF.

Worth noting for this clone: It is likely a read error: a sequence one base away is far more abundant. The rearrangement joins TRBV30 to TRBJ2-5; the D gene is possibly TRBD2 (5 bases). V was clipped by 3 bases and J by 0 bases, with 5 bases between them. The CDR3 runs to 12 residues. CDR1 and CDR2 (germline): GTSNPN, SVGIG (reference sequence). The CDR3 sequence is CAWRADQETQYF. The CDR3 DNA reads as TGTGCCTGGAGAGCGGACCAAGAGACCCAGTACTTC.

The table lists this clone with a count of one. The chain recombines TRBV28 with TRBJ1-5; D is undetermined. V was cut by 1 base and J by 3 bases, with 10 bases left in between. The CDR3 consists of 15 residues. Germline assignment: CDR1 MDHEN and CDR2 SYDVKM. The CDR3 here is CASSLSWQNNQPQHF. DNA for the CDR3: TGTGCCAGCAGTTTATCCTGGCAGAACAATCAGCCCCAGCATTTT.

J is TRBJ2-3 and V is TRBV6-4; TRBD2 matches 9 bases. The CDR3 sequence is 17 residues long. The germline V gene encodes CDR1 MRHNA and CDR2 SNTAGT. Trimming at V came to 6 bases and at J to 1 base, leaving 11 bases not matched to a gene. The CDR3 DNA reads TGTGCCAGCAGATCCTCTTGCGGGAGGGGGGGCACAGATACGCAGTATTTT. Encoded protein: CASRSSCGRGGTDTQYF.

The V gene is TRBV30, the J gene TRBJ1-1; D might be TRBD1 (5 bases). Trimming removed 7 bases from V and 4 bases from J, with 16 bases in between. Germline values: CDR1 GTSNPN, CDR2 SVGIG (reference sequence). The CDR3 runs to 13 residues. The chain's CDR3 is CASKREGSTEAFF. Here the CDR3 DNA reads TGTGCCTCAAAACGGGAGGGGAGCACTGAAGCTTTCTTT.

This clone was detected a few times. V is TRBV27 and J is TRBJ2-7; 7 bases align to TRBD1. CDR1 is MNHEY and CDR2 is SMNVEV in the germline V gene (reference sequence). Losses at the gene ends were 5 bases for V and 2 bases for J; bases not matched to a gene: 9. This CDR3 is built from 15 residues. The CDR3 protein is CASSLGQARTYEQYF. CDR3 DNA: TGTGCCAGCAGTCTAGGACAGGCTAGAACCTACGAGCAGTACTTC.

This chain joins TRBV27 and TRBJ2-7; D is undetermined. Looked up from germline, CDR1 is MNHEY and CDR2 is SMNVEV (reference sequence). Trimming cost V 3 bases and J 5 bases, with 17 bases left between them. There are 15 residues in the CDR3. In nucleotides, the CDR3 is TGTGCCAGCAGTTTTACTTCCAACCCGAACCACGAGCAGTACTTC. This encodes CASSFTSNPNHEQYF.

This clone was picked up one time. A far larger clone lies a single base away; this is likely a read error. The chain combines TRBV5-6 with TRBJ2-5, with TRBD2 identical over 10 bases. This CDR3 contains 16 residues. CDR1 SGHDT and CDR2 YYEEEE come from the germline V gene. The J segment lost 5 bases and the V segment lost 3 bases, leaving 10 bases of the junction unmatched. CDR3 nucleotides: TGTGCCAGCAGCTCGACTGAAGCGGGAGGGGGGGAGACCCAGTACTTC. Translation: CASSSTEAGGGETQYF.

This sequence joins TRBV7-9 and TRBJ2-2; unclear D gene. Trimming stripped 5 bases from V and 1 base from J, with 8 bases between. In germline, CDR1 is SEHNR, CDR2 FQNEAQ (reference sequence). The CDR3 has 14 amino acids. CDR3 loop: CASSPRQNTGELFF. Here the CDR3 DNA reads TGTGCCAGCAGCCCCCGACAGAACACCGGGGAGCTGTTTTTT.

As concerns this clone: It differs at one base from a far larger clone, so likely a read error. The gene calls are TRBV29-1 and TRBJ2-3, with 8 bases matching TRBD1. Losses at the gene ends were 7 bases for V and 0 bases for J; bases not matched to a gene: 3. CDR1 is SQVTM and CDR2 is ANQGSEA in the germline V gene. The CDR3 runs to 13 residues. CDR3: CSARQGSTDTQYF. CDR3 in DNA: TGCAGCGCAAGACAGGGGAGCACAGATACGCAGTATTTT.

The rearrangement links TRBV7-9 to TRBJ2-5; unclear D gene. CDR1 SEHNR and CDR2 FQNEAQ come from the germline V gene (reference sequence). Trimming left V 5 bases short and J 2 bases short, with 18 bases between. The CDR3 loop spans 16 amino acids. The CDR3 DNA sequence: TGTGCCAGCAGCGGGCGTCCGGTCGGCCAGCAAGAGACCCAGTACTTC. As protein: CASSGRPVGQQETQYF.

This clone has more than one count but fewer than ten. The rearrangement joins TRBV27 to TRBJ1-2; a weak D match, TRBD1 (6 bases). This CDR3 is 15 amino acids long. Trimming removed 5 bases at V and 4 bases at J, with 17 bases between. Looked up from germline, CDR1 is MNHEY and CDR2 is SMNVEV (reference sequence). This CDR3 reads CASSSLQGRGYGYTF. The CDR3 DNA reads as TGTGCCAGCAGTAGCTTACAGGGTAGAGGCTATGGCTACACCTTC.